This passage covers 15 T cell receptor beta chains from one sample sequenced in a study of blood T cell repertoires in COVID-19. Repertoires were generated with immunoSEQ multiplex PCR, while TCRdb's copy carries only in-frame clones and drops some. Among about 50,000 clones listed, approximately 87% were seen once. Sequenced: peripheral blood. These receptors originate from a woman in her sixties with acute or convalescent COVID-19.

This clone was seen once. This sequence joins TRBV5-4 and TRBJ2-1; 11 nucleotides align to TRBD2. This CDR3 has 19 residues. Germline CDR1 and CDR2: SGHNT and YYREEE (reference sequence). Losses at the gene ends were 0 bases for V and 4 bases for J; bases not matched to a gene: 12. CDR3 region: CASSLEGLAASGGYNEQFF. CDR3 in DNA: TGTGCCAGCAGCTTGGAGGGACTAGCGGCATCAGGGGGATACAATGAGCAGTTCTTC.

This clone was detected once. This rearrangement joins TRBV5-1 to TRBJ2-1; possible D gene TRBD1, 5 bases. Germline V gene sequence: CDR1 SGHRS, CDR2 YFSETQ. CDR3 size: 15 residues. V lost 1 base, J lost 2 bases, and 10 bases lay in between. The chain's CDR3 is CASSLQGNPYNEQFF. The CDR3 DNA follows: TGCGCCAGCAGCTTGCAGGGTAACCCCTACAATGAGCAGTTCTTC.

This clone turned up a few times. V usage is TRBV14 and J usage is TRBJ1-3; D is unclear. Germline-derived CDR1 and CDR2 are SGHDN and FVKESK. Trimming removed 1 base at V and 8 bases at J, with 15 bases between. The CDR3 is made up of 15 amino acids. CDR3 coding DNA: TGTGCCAGCAGCCAAGGGGCGACGGGATGGGACACCATATATTTT. The encoded protein is CASSQGATGWDTIYF.

The chain combines TRBV9 with TRBJ2-7; 9 nucleotides agree with TRBD2. Per the germline V gene, CDR1 is SGDLS and CDR2 is YYNGEE. V lost 4 bases and J lost 3; bases outside the gene matches: 5. This CDR3 comprises 14 residues. In DNA form, the CDR3 reads TGTGCCAGCAGCCTTAGCGGGAGAGGCTACGAGCAGTACTTC. Encoded protein: CASSLSGRGYEQYF.

J is TRBJ2-1 and V is TRBV11-3, with 12 bases aligning to TRBD2. CDR1 SGHNT and CDR2 YENEEA come from the germline V gene. Losses at the gene ends were 1 base for V and 7 bases for J; bases not matched to a gene: 2. The CDR3 is made up of 15 amino acids. The CDR3 protein is CASSLGTSGINEQFF. The CDR3 region has the DNA TGTGCCAGCAGCTTAGGGACTAGCGGGATTAATGAGCAGTTCTTC.

The chain is built from TRBV30 and TRBJ1-2, with D maybe TRBD1 (6 bases). V lost 5 bases, J lost 2 bases, and 6 bases lay in between. CDR1 and CDR2 from the germline V gene are GTSNPN and SVGIG (reference sequence). CDR3 length equals 11 residues. Written as DNA, the CDR3 is TGTGCCTGGGGGACAAACTATGGCTACACCTTC. Amino acid sequence: CAWGTNYGYTF.

This clone was found once. The rearrangement uses TRBV7-2 and TRBJ1-5; D ambiguous. The ends were cut back, 1 base at V and 3 bases at J, with 7 bases in the middle. The V gene's germline CDR1 is SGHTA and CDR2 FQGNSA. CDR3 length equals 14 residues. The CDR3 loop reads CASSLGQFNQPQHF. CDR3 coding DNA: TGTGCCAGCAGCTTAGGACAATTCAATCAGCCCCAGCATTTT.

The chain uses TRBV7-9 and TRBJ2-2; D is undetermined. Germline CDR1 and CDR2: SEHNR and FQNEAQ (reference sequence). V was pared by 2 bases and J by 1 base, with 5 bases between. CDR3 length equals 14 residues. CDR3 coding DNA: TGTGCCAGCAGCTTAACGGGGAACACCGGGGAGCTGTTTTTT. Its translation: CASSLTGNTGELFF.

The chain has TRBV14 and TRBJ2-7, with a weak D call TRBD1 (5 bases). CDR3 length: 15 amino acids. Germline V gene data show CDR1 as SGHDN and CDR2 as FVKESK. The V gene lost 0 bases and the J gene lost 5 bases, with 14 bases spanning the gap. CDR3 sequence: CASSQDGLGVDEQYF. The CDR3 bases are TGTGCCAGCAGCCAAGACGGGCTAGGGGTCGACGAGCAGTACTTC.

This chain links TRBV3-1 (or the pseudogene TRBV3-2) with TRBJ1-6, with D unresolved. CDR3 length: 14 amino acids. Germline-derived CDR1 and CDR2 are LGHDT and YNNKEL (reference sequence). V lost 1 base to trimming and J lost 6 bases, with 7 bases between them. The CDR3 coding sequence is TGTGCCAGCAGCCAAGGGCCCCCTAATTCACCCCTCCACTTT. Its translation is CASSQGPPNSPLHF.

CDR3 protein: CASSLLRAGEKLFF. The CDR3 DNA is TGTGCCAGCAGCTTATTACGGGCGGGGGAAAAACTGTTTTTT. V is TRBV7-8 and J is TRBJ1-4, with no clear D. The V end was cut by 2 bases, the J end by 8 bases, with 12 bases between. The CDR3 extends over 14 amino acids. CDR1 and CDR2 (germline): SGHVS, FQNEAQ.

The V call is TRBV29-1, the J call TRBJ2-7, with D perhaps matching TRBD2 (6 bases). Germline-derived CDR1 and CDR2 are SQVTM and ANQGSEA. The length of the CDR3 is 13 residues. The V end was cut by 2 bases, the J end by 6 bases, with 14 bases between. CDR3 coding DNA: TGCAGCGTTGAACCCCGAGAGGGAGGCGAGCAGTACTTC. Translation gives CSVEPREGGEQYF.

This clone was detected only a few times. The sample contains more than one DNA sequence encoding this CDR3. The chain uses TRBV7-3 and TRBJ2-3; 9 bases agree with TRBD2. CDR1 is SGHTA, CDR2 FQGTGA, per germline. The length of the CDR3 is 15 residues. With 2 bases clipped from V and 3 bases from J, the junction kept 3 bases outside the gene matches. The CDR3 sequence is CASSLAGGSTDTQYF. The CDR3 coding sequence is TGTGCCAGCAGCTTAGCGGGAGGGTCAACAGATACGCAGTATTTT.

V and J are TRBV3-1 (or the pseudogene TRBV3-2) and TRBJ1-1, with 8 bases matching TRBD1. Germline V gene sequence: CDR1 LGHDT, CDR2 YNNKEL (reference sequence). The CDR3 consists of 16 residues. V shed 2 bases and J 1 base; nucleotides not matched to a gene: 6. For the CDR3, the DNA is TGTGCCAGCAGCCAACCCGACGGACAGGGGAACACTGAAGCTTTCTTT. Translating gives CASSQPDGQGNTEAFF.

V and J are TRBV19 and TRBJ1-6, with 8 bases lining up with TRBD1. This CDR3 region has 14 residues. Germline-derived CDR1 and CDR2 are LNHDA and SQIVND (reference sequence). Unmatched junction bases numbered 13, after V lost 8 bases and J lost 13 bases. This CDR3 is CASRTGTPEGPLHF. The CDR3 nucleotides read TGTGCCAGTCGGACAGGGACCCCTGAGGGGCCCCTCCACTTT.